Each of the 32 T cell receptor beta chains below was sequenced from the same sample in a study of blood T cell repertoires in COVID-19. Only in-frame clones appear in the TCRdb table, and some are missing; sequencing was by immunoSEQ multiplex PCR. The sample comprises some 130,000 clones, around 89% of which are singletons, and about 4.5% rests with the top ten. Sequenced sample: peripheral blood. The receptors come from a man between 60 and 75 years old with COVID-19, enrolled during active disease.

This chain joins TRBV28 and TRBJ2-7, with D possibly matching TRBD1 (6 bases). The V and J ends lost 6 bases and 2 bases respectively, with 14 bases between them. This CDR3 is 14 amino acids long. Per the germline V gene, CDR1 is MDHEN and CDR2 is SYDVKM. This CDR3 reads CASRQYDRPYEQYF. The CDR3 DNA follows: TGTGCCAGCAGGCAGTATGACAGGCCCTACGAGCAGTACTTC.

The DNA of the CDR3 is TGTGCCAGCTCATCGGGACAAAACTATGGCTACACCTTC. Translating gives CASSSGQNYGYTF. J is TRBJ1-2 and V is TRBV18; maybe TRBD1 (6 bases). The CDR3 is 13 amino acids. Germline CDR1 KGHSH, CDR2 LQKENI. Trimming removed 5 bases from V and 2 bases from J, with 9 bases in between. The full variable domain, with the rest looked up from reference TRBV18 and TRBJ1-2, is NAGVMQNPRHLVRRRGQEARLRCSPMKGHSHVYWYRQLPEEGLKFMVYLQKENIIDESGMPKERFSAEFPKEGPSILRIQQVVRGDSAAYFCASSSGQNYGYTFGSGTRLTVV.

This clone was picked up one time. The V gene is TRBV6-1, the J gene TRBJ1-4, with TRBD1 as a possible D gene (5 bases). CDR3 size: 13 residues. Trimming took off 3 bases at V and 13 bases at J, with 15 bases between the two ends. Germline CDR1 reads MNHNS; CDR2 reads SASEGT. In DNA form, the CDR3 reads TGTGCCAGCAGTGAGTGGGGCCCTCAGGGACTGTTTTTT. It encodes CASSEWGPQGLFF.

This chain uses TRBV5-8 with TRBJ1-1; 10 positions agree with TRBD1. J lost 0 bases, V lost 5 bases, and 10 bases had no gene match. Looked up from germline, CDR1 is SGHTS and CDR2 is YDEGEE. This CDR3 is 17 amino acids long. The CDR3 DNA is TGTGCCAGCAGGAGGACAGGGGGAACGGGGATGAACACTGAAGCTTTCTTT. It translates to CASRRTGGTGMNTEAFF.

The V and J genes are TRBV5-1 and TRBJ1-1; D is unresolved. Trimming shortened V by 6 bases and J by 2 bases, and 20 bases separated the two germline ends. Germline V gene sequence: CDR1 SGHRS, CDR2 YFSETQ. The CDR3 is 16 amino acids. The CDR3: CASTPEGQDLNTEAFF. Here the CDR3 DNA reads TGCGCCAGCACCCCCGAGGGCCAAGATCTTAACACTGAAGCTTTCTTT.

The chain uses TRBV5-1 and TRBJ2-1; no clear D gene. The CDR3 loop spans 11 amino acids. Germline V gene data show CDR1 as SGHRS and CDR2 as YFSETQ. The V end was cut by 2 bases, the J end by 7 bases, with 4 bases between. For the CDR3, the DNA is TGCGCCAGCAGCTTCAGGAATGAGCAGTTCTTC. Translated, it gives CASSFRNEQFF.

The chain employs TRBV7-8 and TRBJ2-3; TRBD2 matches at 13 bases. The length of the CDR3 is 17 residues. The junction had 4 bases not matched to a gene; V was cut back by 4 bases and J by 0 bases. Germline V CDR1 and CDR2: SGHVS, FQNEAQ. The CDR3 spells CASSSTSGGTSTDTQYF. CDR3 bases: TGTGCCAGCAGCTCGACTAGCGGGGGGACTAGCACAGATACGCAGTATTTT.

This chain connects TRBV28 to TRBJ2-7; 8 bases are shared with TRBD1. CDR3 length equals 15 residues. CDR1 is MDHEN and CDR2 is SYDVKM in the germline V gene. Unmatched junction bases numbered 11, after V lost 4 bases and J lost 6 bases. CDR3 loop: CASSSPGTGAFEQYF. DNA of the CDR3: TGTGCCAGCAGTTCTCCTGGGACAGGAGCTTTCGAGCAGTACTTC.

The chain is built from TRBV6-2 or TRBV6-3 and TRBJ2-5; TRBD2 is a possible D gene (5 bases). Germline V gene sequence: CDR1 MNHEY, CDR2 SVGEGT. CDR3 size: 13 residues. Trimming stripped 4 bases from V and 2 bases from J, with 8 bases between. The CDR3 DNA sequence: TGTGCCAGCAGTTTCCGGGAACAAGAGACCCAGTACTTC. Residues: CASSFREQETQYF.

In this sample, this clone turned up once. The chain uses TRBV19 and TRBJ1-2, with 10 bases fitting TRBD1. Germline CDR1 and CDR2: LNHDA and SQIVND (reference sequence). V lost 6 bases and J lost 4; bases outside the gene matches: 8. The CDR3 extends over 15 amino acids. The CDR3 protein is CASRSRDRGFYGYTF. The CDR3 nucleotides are TGTGCCAGTAGATCCCGGGACAGGGGATTCTATGGCTACACCTTC. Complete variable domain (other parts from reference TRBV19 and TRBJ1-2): DGGITQSPKYLFRKEGQNVTLSCEQNLNHDAMYWYRQDPGQGLRLIYYSQIVNDFQKGDIAEGYSVSREKKESFPLTVTSAQKNPTAFYLCASRSRDRGFYGYTFGSGTRLTVV.

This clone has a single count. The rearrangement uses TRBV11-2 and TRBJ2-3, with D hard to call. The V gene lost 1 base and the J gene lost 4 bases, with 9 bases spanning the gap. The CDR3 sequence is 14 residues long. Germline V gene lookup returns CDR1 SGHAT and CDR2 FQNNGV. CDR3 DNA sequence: TGTGCCAGCAGCTTAGGTCTACGCCCAGATACGCAGTATTTT. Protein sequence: CASSLGLRPDTQYF.

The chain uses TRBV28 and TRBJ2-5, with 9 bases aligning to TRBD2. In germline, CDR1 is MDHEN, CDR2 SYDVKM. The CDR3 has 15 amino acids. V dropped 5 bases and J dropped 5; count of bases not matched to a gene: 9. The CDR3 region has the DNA TGTGCCAGCAGTCCCCCCGTGAGCGGGGGGGAGACCCAGTACTTC. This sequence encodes CASSPPVSGGETQYF.

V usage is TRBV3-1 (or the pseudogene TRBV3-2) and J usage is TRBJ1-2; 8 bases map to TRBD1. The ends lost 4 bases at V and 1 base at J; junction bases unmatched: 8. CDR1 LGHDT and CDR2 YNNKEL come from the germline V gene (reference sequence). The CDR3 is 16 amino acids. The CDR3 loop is CASSLIRGRINYGYTF. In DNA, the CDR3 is TGTGCCAGCAGCCTCATCAGGGGGCGGATTAACTATGGCTACACCTTC.

The CDR3 bases are TGTGCCAGCAGTTTAAGCGGGACAGGGGGCTGGAGTCAGCCCCAGCATTTT. This encodes CASSLSGTGGWSQPQHF. This chain joins TRBV27 and TRBJ1-5, with 12 bases lining up with TRBD1. Germline V gene lookup returns CDR1 MNHEY and CDR2 SMNVEV (reference sequence). The CDR3 contains 17 residues. J lost 6 bases, V lost 2 bases, and 8 bases had no gene match.

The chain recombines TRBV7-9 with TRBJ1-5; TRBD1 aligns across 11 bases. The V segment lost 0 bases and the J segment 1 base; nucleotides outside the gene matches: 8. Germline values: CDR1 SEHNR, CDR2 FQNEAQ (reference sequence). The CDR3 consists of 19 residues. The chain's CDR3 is CASSLAGTGGVVSNQPQHF. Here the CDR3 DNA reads TGTGCCAGCAGCTTAGCCGGGACAGGGGGGGTAGTAAGCAATCAGCCCCAGCATTTT.

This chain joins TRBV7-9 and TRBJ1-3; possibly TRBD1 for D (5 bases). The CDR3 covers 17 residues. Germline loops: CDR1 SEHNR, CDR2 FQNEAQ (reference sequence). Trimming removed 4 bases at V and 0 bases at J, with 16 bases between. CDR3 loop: CASSSTREGSSGNTIYF. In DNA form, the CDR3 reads TGTGCCAGCAGCTCCACTCGGGAGGGGAGCTCTGGAAACACCATATATTTT. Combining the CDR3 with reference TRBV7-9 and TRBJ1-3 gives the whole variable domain DTGVSQNPRHKITKRGQNVTFRCDPISEHNRLYWYRQTLGQGPEFLTYFQNEAQLEKSRLLSDRFSAERPKGSFSTLEIQRTEQGDSAMYLCASSSTREGSSGNTIYFGEGSWLTVV.

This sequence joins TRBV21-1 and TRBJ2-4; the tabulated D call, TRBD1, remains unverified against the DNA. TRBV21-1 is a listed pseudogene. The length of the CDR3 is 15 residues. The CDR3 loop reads CADLPATGQGYIQYF. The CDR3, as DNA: TGTGCCGATCTCCCAGCAACGGGACAGGGTTACATTCAGTACTTC.

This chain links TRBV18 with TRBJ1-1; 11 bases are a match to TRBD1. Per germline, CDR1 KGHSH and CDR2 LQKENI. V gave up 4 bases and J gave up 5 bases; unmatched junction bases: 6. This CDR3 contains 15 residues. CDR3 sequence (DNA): TGTGCCAGCTCACAGGACAGGGGGCGACGGACTGAAGCTTTCTTT. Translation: CASSQDRGRRTEAFF.

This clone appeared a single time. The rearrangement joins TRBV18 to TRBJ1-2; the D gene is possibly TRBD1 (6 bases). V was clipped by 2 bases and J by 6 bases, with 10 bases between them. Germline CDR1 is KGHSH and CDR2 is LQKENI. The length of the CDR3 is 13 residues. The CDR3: CASSPAGADGYTF. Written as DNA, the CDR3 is TGTGCCAGCTCACCAGCGGGGGCTGATGGCTACACCTTC.

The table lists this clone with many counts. Here the CDR3 reads CASRDRQGASEKLFF. Written as DNA, the CDR3 is TGTGCCAGCAGGGACCGACAGGGGGCTAGTGAAAAACTGTTTTTT. The chain couples TRBV28 to TRBJ1-4, with 10 bases identical to TRBD1. The V segment lost 6 bases and the J segment 7 bases; nucleotides outside the gene matches: 8. The CDR3 consists of 15 residues. Germline V gives CDR1 MDHEN, CDR2 SYDVKM.

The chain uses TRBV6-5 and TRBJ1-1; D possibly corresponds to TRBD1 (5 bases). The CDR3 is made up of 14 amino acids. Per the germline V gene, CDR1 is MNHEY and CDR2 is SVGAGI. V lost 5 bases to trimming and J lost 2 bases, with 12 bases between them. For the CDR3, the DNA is TGTGCCAGCAGTAGGGACTTTCGTAACACTGAAGCTTTCTTT. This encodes CASSRDFRNTEAFF.

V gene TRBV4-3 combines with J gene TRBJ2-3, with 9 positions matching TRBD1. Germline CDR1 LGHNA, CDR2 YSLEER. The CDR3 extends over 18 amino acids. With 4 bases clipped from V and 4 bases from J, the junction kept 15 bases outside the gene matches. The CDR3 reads CASSRGPGQGEGPDTQYF. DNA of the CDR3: TGCGCCAGCAGCCGCGGACCGGGACAGGGAGAAGGGCCAGATACGCAGTATTTT.

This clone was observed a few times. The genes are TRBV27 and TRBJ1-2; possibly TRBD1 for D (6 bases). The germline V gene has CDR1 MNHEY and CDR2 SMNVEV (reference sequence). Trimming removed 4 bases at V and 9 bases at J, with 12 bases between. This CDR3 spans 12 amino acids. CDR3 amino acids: CASSSQGLRYTF. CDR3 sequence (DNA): TGTGCCAGCAGTTCACAGGGTTTACGCTACACCTTC.

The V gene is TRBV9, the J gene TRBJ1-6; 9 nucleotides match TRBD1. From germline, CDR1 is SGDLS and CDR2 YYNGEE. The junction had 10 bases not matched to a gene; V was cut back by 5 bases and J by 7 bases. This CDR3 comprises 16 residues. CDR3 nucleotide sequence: TGTGCCAGCAGTGATAAGGGGACAGGGTCGAATTCACCCCTCCACTTT. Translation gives CASSDKGTGSNSPLHF.

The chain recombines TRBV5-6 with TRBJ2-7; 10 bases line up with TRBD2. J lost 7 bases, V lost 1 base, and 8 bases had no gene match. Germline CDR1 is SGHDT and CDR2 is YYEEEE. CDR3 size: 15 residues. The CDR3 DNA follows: TGTGCCAGCAGCTTGTCGCCTAGCGGGGGTTATGAGCAGTACTTC. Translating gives CASSLSPSGGYEQYF.

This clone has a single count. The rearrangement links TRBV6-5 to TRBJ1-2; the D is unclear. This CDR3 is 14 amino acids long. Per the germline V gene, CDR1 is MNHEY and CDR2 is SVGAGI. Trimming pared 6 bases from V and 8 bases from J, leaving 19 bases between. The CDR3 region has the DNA TGTGCCAGCAGCGATCTCACGGGGAATGGGGGCTACACCTTC. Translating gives CASSDLTGNGGYTF.

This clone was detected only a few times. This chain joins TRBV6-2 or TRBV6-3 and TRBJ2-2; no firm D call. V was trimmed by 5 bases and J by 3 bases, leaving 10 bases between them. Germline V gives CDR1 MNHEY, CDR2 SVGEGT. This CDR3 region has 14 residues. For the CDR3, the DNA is TGTGCCAGCAGTCTCTTCCGGGACACCGGGGAGCTGTTTTTT. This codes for CASSLFRDTGELFF.

CDR3 sequence: CASSFRGAGGPDTQYF. In DNA, the CDR3 is TGTGCCAGCAGCTTTAGGGGAGCGGGGGGGCCGGATACGCAGTATTTT. This sequence joins TRBV9 and TRBJ2-3; 10 positions match TRBD2. Germline loops: CDR1 SGDLS, CDR2 YYNGEE. The CDR3 totals 16 residues. Trimming cost V 4 bases and J 6 bases; bases outside gene matches: 11.

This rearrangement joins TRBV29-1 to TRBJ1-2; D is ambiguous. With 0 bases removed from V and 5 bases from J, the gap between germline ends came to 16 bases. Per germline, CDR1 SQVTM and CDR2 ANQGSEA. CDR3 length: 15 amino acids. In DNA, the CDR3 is TGCAGCGTTGAAGATTCTCGACACCCGTGGTATGGCTACACCTTC. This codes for CSVEDSRHPWYGYTF.

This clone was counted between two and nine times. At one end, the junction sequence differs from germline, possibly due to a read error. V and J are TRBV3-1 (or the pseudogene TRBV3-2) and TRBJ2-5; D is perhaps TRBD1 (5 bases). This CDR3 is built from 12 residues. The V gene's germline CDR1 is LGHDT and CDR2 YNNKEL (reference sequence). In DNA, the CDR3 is TGTGCCAGCAGCCGCCAGGAGAAGGGGTTTGACTTC. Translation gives CASSRQEKGFDF.

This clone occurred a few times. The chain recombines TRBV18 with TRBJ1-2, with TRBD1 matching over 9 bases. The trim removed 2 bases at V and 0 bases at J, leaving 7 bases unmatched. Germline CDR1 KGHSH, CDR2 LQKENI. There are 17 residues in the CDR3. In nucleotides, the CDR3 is TGTGCCAGCTCACCAAGGACAGGGGCCTCCCCTAACTATGGCTACACCTTC. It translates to CASSPRTGASPNYGYTF.

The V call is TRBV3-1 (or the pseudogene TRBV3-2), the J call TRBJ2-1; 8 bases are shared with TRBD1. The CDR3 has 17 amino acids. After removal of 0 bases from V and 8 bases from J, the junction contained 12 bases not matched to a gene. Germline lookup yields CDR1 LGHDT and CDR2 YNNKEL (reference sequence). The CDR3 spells CASSQDQGDRGDHEQFF. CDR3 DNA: TGTGCCAGCAGCCAAGATCAGGGAGACAGGGGTGACCATGAGCAGTTCTTC.